This entry lists 11 T cell receptor beta chains sequenced from one sample in a study of technical replicates of blood from a few donors. Libraries were prepared by immunoSEQ multiplex PCR; TCRdb keeps only in-frame clonotypes and omits some of them. The sample carries more than 50,000 clones, roughly 89% recorded once. The sequencing sample was made of PBMCs. These receptors originate from a human donor in good health. Some clones in this sample may be carry-over from other donors' samples.

The V and J genes are TRBV29-1 and TRBJ2-2; TRBD1 matches 9 bases. With V trimmed by 5 bases and J by 5 bases, 12 bases remained unmatched. The CDR3 has 16 amino acids. Per germline, CDR1 SQVTM and CDR2 ANQGSEA. The chain's CDR3 is CSVHDRGGSDTGELFF. CDR3 bases: TGCAGCGTTCACGACAGGGGGGGAAGTGATACCGGGGAGCTGTTTTTT.

The chain carries TRBV7-2 and TRBJ2-7, with D possibly being TRBD2 (6 bases). V lost 6 bases to trimming and J lost 4 bases, with 19 bases between them. CDR1 is SGHTA, CDR2 FQGNSA, per germline. The CDR3 sequence is 15 residues long. CDR3 sequence reads: CASSRPRGKGYEQYF. The CDR3 nucleotides read TGTGCCAGCAGTCGCCCGCGGGGAAAAGGGTACGAGCAGTACTTC.

The table lists this clone with a count of one. The chain couples TRBV27 to TRBJ2-1, with 8 bases fitting TRBD2. The CDR3 sequence is 16 residues long. CDR1 is MNHEY and CDR2 is SMNVEV in the germline V gene (reference sequence). Unmatched junction bases numbered 11, after V lost 6 bases and J lost 4 bases. This CDR3 reads CASRGESGGMYNEQFF. CDR3 DNA sequence: TGTGCCAGCAGGGGGGAGAGCGGGGGAATGTACAATGAGCAGTTCTTC.

The gene calls are TRBV6-1 and TRBJ2-2; 8 nucleotides match TRBD2. The germline gives CDR1 MNHNS, CDR2 SASEGT. The V and J ends lost 3 bases and 6 bases, in that order; junction bases with no gene match: 6. The CDR3 loop spans 15 amino acids. This CDR3 is CASSEPGLVAGELFF. DNA for the CDR3: TGTGCCAGCAGTGAGCCGGGACTAGTGGCCGGGGAGCTGTTTTTT.

The rearrangement uses TRBV7-9 and TRBJ2-5, with TRBD1 as a possible D gene (6 bases). The germline gives CDR1 SEHNR, CDR2 FQNEAQ (reference sequence). The CDR3 contains 14 residues. The V end lost 4 bases, the J end lost 4 bases, and 13 bases lay between the germline ends. The CDR3: CASSYRDTLETQYF. The CDR3 DNA follows: TGTGCCAGCAGCTACCGGGACACCTTAGAGACCCAGTACTTC.

This clone occurred once. V is TRBV5-1 and J is TRBJ2-7; TRBD2 aligns across 12 bases. CDR1 and CDR2 from the germline V gene are SGHRS and YFSETQ. The CDR3 totals 17 residues. V shed 4 bases and J 5 bases; nucleotides not matched to a gene: 13. This CDR3 reads CASSGTSGGPPGNEQYF. Written as DNA, the CDR3 is TGCGCCAGCAGCGGAACTAGCGGGGGGCCTCCGGGGAACGAGCAGTACTTC.

V gene TRBV19 combines with J gene TRBJ2-7; D possibly corresponds to TRBD1 (7 bases). The V end was cut by 6 bases, the J end by 3 bases, with 15 bases between. The V gene's germline CDR1 is LNHDA and CDR2 SQIVND (reference sequence). This CDR3 has 14 residues. The CDR3 region is CASSPAGGGYEQYF. As DNA, the CDR3 is TGTGCCAGTAGCCCAGCAGGGGGAGGCTACGAGCAGTACTTC.

The chain is built from TRBV7-2 and TRBJ2-3; 7 nucleotides agree with TRBD1. This CDR3 is built from 14 residues. Germline V CDR1 and CDR2: SGHTA, FQGNSA. V lost 5 bases and J lost 4; bases outside the gene matches: 6. The CDR3 region is CASSLGQDSDTQYF. In DNA form, the CDR3 reads TGTGCCAGCAGCCTCGGACAGGACTCAGATACGCAGTATTTT.

A word on this clone: The sample holds other DNA sequences that translate to the same CDR3. The chain is built from TRBV30 and TRBJ2-1; TRBD2 matches 7 bases. The CDR3 is made up of 12 amino acids. Trimming removed 3 bases from V and 7 bases from J; junction bases left unmatched: 3. Germline assignment: CDR1 GTSNPN and CDR2 SVGIG (reference sequence). In DNA form, the CDR3 reads TGTGCCTGGAGCTGGGGGGGAAATGAGCAGTTCTTC. This encodes CAWSWGGNEQFF.

The chain links TRBV12-5 to TRBJ1-5; tentative D call: TRBD1 (5 bases). The germline V and J ends were trimmed by 5 bases and 2 bases, with 13 bases remaining between them. Germline V CDR1 and CDR2: LGHNT, FRNRAP. The CDR3 is 15 amino acids. Here the CDR3 reads CASGAGRFGNQPQHF. The DNA of the CDR3 is TGTGCTAGTGGTGCGGGGCGTTTCGGCAATCAGCCCCAGCATTTT.

The rearrangement links TRBV6-6 to TRBJ2-7; D is unclear. In germline, CDR1 is MNHNY, CDR2 SVGAGI (reference sequence). Trimming removed 2 bases at V and 5 bases at J, with 10 bases between. The CDR3 contains 13 residues. In DNA, the CDR3 is TGTGCCAGCAGTTACGTATGGAGTGACGAGCAGTACTTC. Translation: CASSYVWSDEQYF.